This T cell receptor beta chain stems from a study of beta chain features in type 1 diabetes. Study-level points and caveats: Within patients, naive, central memory and Treg TCRB repertoires seemed more similar than within healthy donors. TCRB CDR3 length was moderately but significantly reduced in all four CD4+ subsets of Type 1 diabetes patients. Insertions at VDJ junctions were less frequent in type 1 diabetes patients. These patients also deleted more nucleotides at the same junctions.

The whole isolated RNA underwent reverse transcription, so sequencing captured expressed TCRB transcripts. Average reads for naive, central memory and regulatory T cell samples were about 3.57 million. Some clones are missing from TCRdb's copy, which holds only in-frame ones; the method was immunoSEQ multiplex PCR. The sample lists 25,000 to 35,000 clones; approximately 64% were seen once. Cells sorted by CD45RO/CCR7/CD25/CD127/CD95/CD27 comprised CD4+ naive, central memory, regulatory and stem cell-like memory cells. The CDR3 sequence is 16 residues long. V was shortened by 3 bases and J by 3 bases, with 18 bases between the two germline ends. Comment on this clone: Its cognate antigen is unknown.

The sequenced sample consisted of Tregs from blood. This clonotype originated in a woman between 25 and 40 years old with type 1 diabetes. This chain joins TRBV23-1 and TRBJ2-7, with D uncertain. TRBV23-1 is an ORF, with its function uncertain. The CDR3 spells CASSQHPGPEIYEQYF. DNA of the CDR3: TGCGCCAGCAGTCAGCACCCCGGTCCCGAAATCTACGAGCAGTACTTC.